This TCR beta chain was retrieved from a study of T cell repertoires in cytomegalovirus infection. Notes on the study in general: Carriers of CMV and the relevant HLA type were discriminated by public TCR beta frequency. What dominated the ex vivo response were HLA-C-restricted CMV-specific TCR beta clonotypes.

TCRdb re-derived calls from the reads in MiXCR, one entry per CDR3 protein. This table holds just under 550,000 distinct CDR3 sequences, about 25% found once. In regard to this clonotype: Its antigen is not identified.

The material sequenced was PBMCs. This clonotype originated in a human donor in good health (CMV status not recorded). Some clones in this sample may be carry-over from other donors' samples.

CDR3 loop: CASSLGLAGGGGELFF. DNA of the CDR3: TGTGCCAGCAGCTTAGGACTAGCGGGAGGGGGCGGGGAGCTGTTTTTT. The J gene is TRBJ2-2, the V gene TRBV7-2; 14 bases are shared with TRBD2. CDR1 SGHTA and CDR2 FQGNSA come from the germline V gene. CDR3 length: 16 amino acids. Unmatched junction bases numbered 2, after V lost 1 base and J lost 7 bases.